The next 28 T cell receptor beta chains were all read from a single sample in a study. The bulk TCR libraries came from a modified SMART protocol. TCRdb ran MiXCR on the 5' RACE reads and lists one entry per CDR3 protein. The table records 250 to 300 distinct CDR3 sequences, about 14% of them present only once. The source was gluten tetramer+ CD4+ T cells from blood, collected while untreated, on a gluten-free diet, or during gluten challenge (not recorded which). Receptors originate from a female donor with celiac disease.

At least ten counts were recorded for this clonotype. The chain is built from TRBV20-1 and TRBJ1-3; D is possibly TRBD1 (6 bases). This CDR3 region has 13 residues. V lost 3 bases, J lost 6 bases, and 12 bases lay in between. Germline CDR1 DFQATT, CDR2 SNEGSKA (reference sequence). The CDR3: CSASSGGENTIYF. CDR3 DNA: TGCAGTGCTAGTTCGGGGGGCGAAAACACCATATATTTT.

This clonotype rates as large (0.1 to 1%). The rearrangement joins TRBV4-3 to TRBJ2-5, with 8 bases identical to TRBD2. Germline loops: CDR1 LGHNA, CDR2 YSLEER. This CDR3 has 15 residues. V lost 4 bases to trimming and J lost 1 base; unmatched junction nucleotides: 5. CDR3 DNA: TGCGCCAGCAGCCGGCTGGGACTAGGCCAAGAGACCCAGTACTTC. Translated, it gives CASSRLGLGQETQYF.

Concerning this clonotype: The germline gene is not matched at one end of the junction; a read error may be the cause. The CDR3 spells CVSSLYLTDTQYF. DNA of the CDR3: TGTGTCAGCAGCTTGTACCTCACAGATACGCAGTATTTC. The chain carries TRBV5-6 and TRBJ2-3; D gene unclear. The CDR3 totals 13 residues. Germline-derived CDR1 and CDR2 are SGHDT and YYEEEE.

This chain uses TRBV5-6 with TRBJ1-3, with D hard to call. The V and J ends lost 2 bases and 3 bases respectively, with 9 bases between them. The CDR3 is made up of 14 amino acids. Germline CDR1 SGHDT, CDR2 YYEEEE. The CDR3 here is CASSFFVIGNTIYF. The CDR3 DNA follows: TGTGCCAGCAGCTTCTTCGTTATTGGAAACACCATATATTTT. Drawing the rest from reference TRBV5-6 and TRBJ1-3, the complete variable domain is DAGVTQSPTHLIKTRGQQVTLRCSPKSGHDTVSWYQQALGQGPQFIFQYYEEEERQRGNFPDRFSGHQFPNYSSELNVNALLLGDSALYLCASSFFVIGNTIYFGEGSWLTVV.

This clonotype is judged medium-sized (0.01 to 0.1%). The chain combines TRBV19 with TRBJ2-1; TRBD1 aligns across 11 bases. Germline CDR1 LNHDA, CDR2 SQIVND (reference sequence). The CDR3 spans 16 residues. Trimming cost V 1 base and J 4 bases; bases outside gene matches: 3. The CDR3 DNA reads TGTGCCAGTAGTATAGTGGGGACAGGGGGGTACAATGAGCAGTTCTTC. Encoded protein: CASSIVGTGGYNEQFF.

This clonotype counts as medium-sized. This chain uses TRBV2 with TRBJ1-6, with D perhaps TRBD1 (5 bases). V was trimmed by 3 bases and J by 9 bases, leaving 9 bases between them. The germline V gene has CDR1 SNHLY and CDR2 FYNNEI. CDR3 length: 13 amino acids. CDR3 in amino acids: CASSDRAGSPLHF. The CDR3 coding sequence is TGTGCCAGCAGTGACAGGGCTGGTTCACCCCTCCACTTT.

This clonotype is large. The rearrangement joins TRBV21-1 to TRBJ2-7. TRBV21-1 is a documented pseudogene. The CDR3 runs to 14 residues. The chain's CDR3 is CASSNRGALYEQYF. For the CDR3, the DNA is TGTGCCAGCAGCAATAGAGGAGCCCTCTACGAGCAGTACTTC.

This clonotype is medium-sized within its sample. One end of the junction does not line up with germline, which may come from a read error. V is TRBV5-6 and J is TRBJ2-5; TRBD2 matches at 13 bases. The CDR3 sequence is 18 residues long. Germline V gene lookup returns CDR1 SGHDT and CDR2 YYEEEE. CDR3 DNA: TGTGCCAGCAGTACGTCCGGGACTAGCGGGGCTACAAGAGAGCCCCAGTACTTC. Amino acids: CASSTSGTSGATREPQYF.

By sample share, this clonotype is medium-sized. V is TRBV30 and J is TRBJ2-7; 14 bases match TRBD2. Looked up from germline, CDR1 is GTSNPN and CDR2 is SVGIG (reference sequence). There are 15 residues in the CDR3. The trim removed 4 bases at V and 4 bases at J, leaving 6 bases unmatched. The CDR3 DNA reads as TGTGCCTGGACCACCGGACTAGCGGGAGGATACGAGCAGTACTTC. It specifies CAWTTGLAGGYEQYF.

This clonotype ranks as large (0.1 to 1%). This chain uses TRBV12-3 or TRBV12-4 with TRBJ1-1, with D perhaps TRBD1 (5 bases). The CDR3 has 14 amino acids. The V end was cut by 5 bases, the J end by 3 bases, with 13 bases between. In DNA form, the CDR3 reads TGTGCCAGCAGTACCCTCGCGGGGGACACTGAAGCTTTCTTT. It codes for CASSTLAGDTEAFF.

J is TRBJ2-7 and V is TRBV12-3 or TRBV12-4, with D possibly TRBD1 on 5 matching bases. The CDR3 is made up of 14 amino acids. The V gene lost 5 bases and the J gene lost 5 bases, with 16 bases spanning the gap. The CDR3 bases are TGTGCCAGCAGTGGTGGCCAGGGTATCGACGAGCAGTACGTC. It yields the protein CASSGGQGIDEQYV.

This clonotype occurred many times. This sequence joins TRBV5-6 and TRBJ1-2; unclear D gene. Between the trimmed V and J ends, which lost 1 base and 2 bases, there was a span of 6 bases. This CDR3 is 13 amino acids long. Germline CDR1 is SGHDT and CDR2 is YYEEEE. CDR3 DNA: TGTGCCAGCAGCTTGAGCAGAAACTATGGCTACACCTTC. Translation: CASSLSRNYGYTF.

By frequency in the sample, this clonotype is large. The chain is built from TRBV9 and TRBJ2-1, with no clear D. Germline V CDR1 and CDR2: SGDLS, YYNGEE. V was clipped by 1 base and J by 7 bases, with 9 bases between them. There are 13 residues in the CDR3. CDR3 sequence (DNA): TGTGCCAGCAGCGTATACTCTGGGAATGAGCAGTTCTTC. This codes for CASSVYSGNEQFF. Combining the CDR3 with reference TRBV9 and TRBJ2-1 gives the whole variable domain DSGVTQTPKHLITATGQRVTLRCSPRSGDLSVYWYQQSLDQGLQFLIQYYNGEERAKGNILERFSAQQFPDLHSELNLSSLELGDSALYFCASSVYSGNEQFFGPGTRLTVL.

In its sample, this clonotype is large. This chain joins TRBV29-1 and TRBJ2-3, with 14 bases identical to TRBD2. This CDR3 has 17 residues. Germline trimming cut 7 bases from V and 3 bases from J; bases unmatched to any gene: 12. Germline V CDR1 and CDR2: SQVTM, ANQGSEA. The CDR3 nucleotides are TGCAGCGGCCTTCCGGGACTAGCGGGAGTTCGGACAGATACGCAGTATTTT. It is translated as CSGLPGLAGVRTDTQYF.

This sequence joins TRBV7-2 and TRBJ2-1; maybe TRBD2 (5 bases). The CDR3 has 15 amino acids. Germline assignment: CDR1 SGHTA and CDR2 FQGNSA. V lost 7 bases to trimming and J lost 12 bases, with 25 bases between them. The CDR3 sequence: CASTMSTSDGSAQFF. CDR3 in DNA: TGTGCCAGCACCATGAGTACTAGTGATGGGAGTGCGCAGTTCTTC.

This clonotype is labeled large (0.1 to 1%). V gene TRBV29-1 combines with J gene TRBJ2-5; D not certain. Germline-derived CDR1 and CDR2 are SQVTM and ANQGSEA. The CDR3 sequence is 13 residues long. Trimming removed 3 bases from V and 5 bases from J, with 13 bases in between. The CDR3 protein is CSVDPGGIETQYF. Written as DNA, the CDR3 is TGCAGCGTTGACCCCGGTGGTATCGAGACCCAGTACTTC.

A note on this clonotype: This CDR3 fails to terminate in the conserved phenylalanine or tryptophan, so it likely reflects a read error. CDR3 loop: CASSLRAGDENIQYV. In nucleotides, the CDR3 is TGTGCCAGCAGCTTAAGAGCGGGGGATGAAAACATTCAGTACGTC. The chain uses TRBV7-2 and TRBJ2-4; 8 bases match TRBD2. The J segment lost 5 bases and the V segment lost 2 bases, leaving 5 bases of the junction unmatched. Per the germline V gene, CDR1 is SGHTA and CDR2 is FQGNSA. The CDR3 length is 15 residues.

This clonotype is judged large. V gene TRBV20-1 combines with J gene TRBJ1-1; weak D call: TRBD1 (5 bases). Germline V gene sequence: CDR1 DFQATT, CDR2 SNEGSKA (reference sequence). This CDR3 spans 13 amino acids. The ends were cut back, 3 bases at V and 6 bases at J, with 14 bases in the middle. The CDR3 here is CSASRGFDAEAFF. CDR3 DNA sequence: TGCAGTGCTAGTCGGGGGTTCGACGCTGAAGCTTTCTTT.

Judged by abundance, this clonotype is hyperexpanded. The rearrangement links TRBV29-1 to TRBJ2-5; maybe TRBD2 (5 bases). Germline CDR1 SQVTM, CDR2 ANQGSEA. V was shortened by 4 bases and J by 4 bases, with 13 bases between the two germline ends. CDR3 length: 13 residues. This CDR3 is CSVGEGLGETQYF. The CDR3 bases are TGCAGCGTTGGTGAGGGTTTAGGAGAGACCCAGTACTTC.

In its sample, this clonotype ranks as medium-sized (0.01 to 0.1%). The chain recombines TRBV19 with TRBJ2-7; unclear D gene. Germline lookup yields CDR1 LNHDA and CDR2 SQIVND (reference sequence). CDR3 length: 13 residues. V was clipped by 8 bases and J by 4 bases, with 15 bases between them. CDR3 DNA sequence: TGTGCCAGTGGAAACTCCCAGTCTTACGAGCAGTACTTC. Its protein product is CASGNSQSYEQYF.

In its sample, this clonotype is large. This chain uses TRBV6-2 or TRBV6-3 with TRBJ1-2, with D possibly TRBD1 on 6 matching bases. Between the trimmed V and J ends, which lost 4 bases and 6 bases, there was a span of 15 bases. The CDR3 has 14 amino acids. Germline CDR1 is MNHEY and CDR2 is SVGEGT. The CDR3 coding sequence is TGTGCCAGCAGTTCTCTCCAGGGGAGGCATGGCTACACCTTC. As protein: CASSSLQGRHGYTF.

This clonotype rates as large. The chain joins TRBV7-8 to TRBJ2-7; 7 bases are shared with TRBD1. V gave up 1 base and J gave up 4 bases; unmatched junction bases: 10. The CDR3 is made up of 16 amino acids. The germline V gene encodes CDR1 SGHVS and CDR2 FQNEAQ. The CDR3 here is CASSLGGQKPPYEQYF. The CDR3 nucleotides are TGTGCCAGCAGCTTAGGGGGACAGAAACCCCCATACGAGCAGTACTTC.

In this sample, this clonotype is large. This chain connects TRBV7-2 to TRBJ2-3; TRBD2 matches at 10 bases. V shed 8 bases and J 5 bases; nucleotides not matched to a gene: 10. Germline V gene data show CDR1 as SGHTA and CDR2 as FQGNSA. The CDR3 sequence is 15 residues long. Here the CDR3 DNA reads TGTGCCAGCGGTTGGCTAGCGGGAGCGGGAGATACGCAGTATTTT. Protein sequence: CASGWLAGAGDTQYF.

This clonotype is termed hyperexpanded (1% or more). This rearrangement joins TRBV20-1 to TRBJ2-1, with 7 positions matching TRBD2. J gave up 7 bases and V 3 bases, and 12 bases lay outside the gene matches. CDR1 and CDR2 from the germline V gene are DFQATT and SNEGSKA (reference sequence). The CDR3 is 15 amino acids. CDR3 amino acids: CSASRLADLGNEQFF. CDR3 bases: TGCAGTGCTAGTCGCCTAGCGGACCTTGGGAATGAGCAGTTCTTC.

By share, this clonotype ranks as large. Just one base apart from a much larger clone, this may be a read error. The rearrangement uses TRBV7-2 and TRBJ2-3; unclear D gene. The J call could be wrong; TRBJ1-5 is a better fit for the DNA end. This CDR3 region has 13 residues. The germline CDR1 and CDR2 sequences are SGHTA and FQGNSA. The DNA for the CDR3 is TGTGCCAGCAGCTTAAGGTTCACAGATACGCAGCATTTT. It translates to CASSLRFTDTQHF.

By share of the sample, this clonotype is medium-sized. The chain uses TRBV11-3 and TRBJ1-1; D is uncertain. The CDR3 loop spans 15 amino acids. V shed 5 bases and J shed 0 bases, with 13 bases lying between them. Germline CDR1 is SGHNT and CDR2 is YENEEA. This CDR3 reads CASSLIGQMNTEAFF. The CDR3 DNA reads TGTGCCAGCAGCCTTATAGGGCAGATGAACACTGAAGCTTTCTTT. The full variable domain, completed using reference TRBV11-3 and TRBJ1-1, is EAGVVQSPRYKIIEKKQPVAFWCNPISGHNTLYWYLQNLGQGPELLIRYENEEAVDDSQLPKDRFSAERLKGVDSTLKIQPAELGDSAVYLCASSLIGQMNTEAFFGQGTRLTVV.

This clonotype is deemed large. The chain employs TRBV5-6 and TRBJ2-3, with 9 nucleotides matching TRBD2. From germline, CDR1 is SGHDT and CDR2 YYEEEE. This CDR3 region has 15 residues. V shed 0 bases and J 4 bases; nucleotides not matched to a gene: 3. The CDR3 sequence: CASSLVGLAADTQYF. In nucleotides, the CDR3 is TGTGCCAGCAGCTTGGTGGGACTAGCTGCAGATACGCAGTATTTT.

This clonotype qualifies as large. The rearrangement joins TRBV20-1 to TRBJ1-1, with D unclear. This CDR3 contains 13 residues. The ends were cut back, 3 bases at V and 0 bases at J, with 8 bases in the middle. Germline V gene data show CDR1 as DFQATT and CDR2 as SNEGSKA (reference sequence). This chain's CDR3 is CSASRQLNTEAFF. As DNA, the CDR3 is TGCAGTGCTAGTCGGCAGCTGAACACTGAAGCTTTCTTT.